This T cell receptor beta chain emerged from a study of shared clonotypes between healthy human individuals. Across the study: CD8 memory received one plate per donor, CD8 naive two, CD4 memory three and CD4 naive three. Study-level results: In having few donors, the study represented limited genetic and exposure-history diversity.

The count of this clone is one. Its target is not known. In the study's own analysis: ImmunoSEQ sequences covered only the junction and lacked quality scores; filtering therefore differed. TCRdb's table, derived via immunoSEQ multiplex PCR, lists solely in-frame clones and lacks some. V and J calls plus clone size are reproduced from that table; the DNA served to infer D and trimming. The data hold around 2.5 million clones, with approximately 93% observed a single time. Naive CD45RA+ and memory CD45RA-negative subsets were split from CD4+ cells. V was clipped by 1 base and J by 12 bases, with 17 bases between them. Germline loops: CDR1 SGHNT, CDR2 YYREEE (reference sequence). This CDR3 is 13 amino acids long.

Sequencing input: naive CD4+ T cells from PBMCs. Subset here: CD45RA+ positively selected. This receptor was obtained from a man aged 18-30 years in good health. Some clones in this sample may be carry-over from other donors' samples. The rearrangement joins TRBV5-4 to TRBJ2-7, with D possibly matching TRBD2 (5 bases). CDR3 region: CASSLPQGPSMYF. The CDR3 DNA reads as TGTGCCAGCAGCTTGCCGCAAGGGCCTAGCATGTACTTC.